This record concerns one T cell receptor beta chain sequence. Its target is not known. It was 200 to 250 ng DNA, about 30,000 T cell genomes, that sorted-subset replicate PCRs used. Using immunoSEQ multiplex PCR, the repertoire was profiled, and TCRdb retains in-frame clones only, with some absent. The sample lists fewer than 1.6 million clones; approximately 98.5% were seen once. Trimming left V 1 base short and J 4 bases short, with 14 bases between. Germline CDR1 is SGHTA and CDR2 is FQGTGA. This CDR3 is built from 16 residues. The data were taken from a study of shared clonotypes between healthy human individuals. Whole-study findings and limits: Larger estimated richness was generally seen in naive subsets than in memory subsets.

This receptor was taken from a man younger than 45 in good health. The specimen was naive CD4+ T cells sorted from blood. Noted subset: CD45RA+ positively selected. The chain employs TRBV7-3 and TRBJ2-1, with D tentatively TRBD2 (6 bases). This CDR3 reads CASSLKGLASYNEQFF. The CDR3 DNA reads as TGTGCCAGCAGCTTAAAGGGTCTAGCGTCGTACAATGAGCAGTTCTTC.